A selection of T cell receptor beta chains follows, all from one sample in a study of untreated major depressive disorder. The method was immunoSEQ multiplex PCR; TCRdb's version includes in-frame clones alone and lacks a portion of them. The profile shows approximately 25,000 clones, approximately 90% of them singletons. Sample: CD4+ T cells from PBMCs. Receptors were obtained from a woman between 25 and 40 years old with major depressive disorder. The CDR3 runs from the conserved cysteine through the conserved F or W. The D gene is left open where the match is weak. A clone size is listed for some rows: how often the clone was seen (once, few, many), or a class if it is expanded.

j_call d_call v_call clone_size cdr3_aa cdr3_nt
TRBJ2-2 TRBD1 TRBV5-6 NA CASSWDRFAGELFF TGTGCCAGCAGCTGGGACAGGTTCGCCGGGGAGCTGTTTTTT
TRBJ2-3 TRBD1 TRBV28 NA CASSSPQGAADTQYF TGTGCCAGCAGTTCCCCCCAGGGGGCAGCAGATACGCAGTATTTT
TRBJ2-2 NA TRBV5-7 NA CASSLWEPGELFF TGTGCCAGCAGCTTGTGGGAGCCCGGGGAGCTGTTTTTT
TRBJ2-7 TRBD2 TRBV6-1 NA CASSEAVVSGGFLYEQYF TGTGCCAGCAGTGAAGCGGTCGTCAGCGGGGGTTTCTTGTACGAGCAGTACTTC
TRBJ2-4 TRBD1 TRBV2 NA CASSRDREGLNIQYF TGTGCCAGCAGTAGGGACAGGGAGGGCTTAAACATTCAGTACTTC
TRBJ2-1 NA TRBV18 NA CASSYGLATYNEQFF TGTGCCAGCTCTTACGGACTTGCCACCTACAATGAGCAGTTCTTC
TRBJ2-5 NA TRBV5-1 NA CASSSGGPGETQYF TGCGCCAGCAGCTCCGGGGGTCCCGGGGAGACCCAGTACTTC
TRBJ2-7 NA TRBV7-2 NA CASSKSTDLRRYEQYF TGTGCCAGCAGCAAATCTACCGACCTCAGAAGGTACGAGCAGTACTTC
TRBJ2-2 NA TRBV1 NA CTSSQESSSGGAITGELFF TGCACCAGCAGCCAAGAAAGCTCTAGCGGGGGGGCGATAACCGGGGAGCTGTTTTTT
TRBJ2-3 TRBD2 TRBV5-4 NA CASSFPGSRSGRKVPTQYF TGTGCCAGCAGCTTCCCAGGCTCACGTAGCGGGAGGAAGGTTCCTACGCAGTATTTT
TRBJ2-7 NA TRBV10-3 NA CAISDRAGPYEQYF TGTGCCATCAGTGATAGGGCAGGGCCCTACGAGCAGTACTTC
TRBJ1-5 TRBD1 TRBV18 NA CASSPGTGGSQPQHF TGTGCCAGCTCACCGGGTACAGGGGGCAGTCAGCCCCAGCATTTT
TRBJ2-1 TRBD2 TRBV4-3 NA CASSQDGSGRAREQFF TGCGCCAGCAGCCAAGATGGTAGCGGGAGGGCCCGTGAGCAGTTCTTC
TRBJ1-5 NA TRBV7-3 NA CASRPFPGLSTRLGHF TGTGCCAGCAGACCTTTCCCGGGACTCTCTACCCGATTGGGGCATTTT
TRBJ2-7 TRBD1 TRBV6-1 NA CASKNPGQGSNEQYF TGTGCCAGCAAAAACCCAGGACAGGGGTCCAACGAGCAGTACTTC
TRBJ2-7 NA TRBV27 NA CASSLKQNYEQYF TGTGCCAGCAGTTTGAAACAGAACTACGAGCAGTACTTC
TRBJ1-2 NA TRBV4-1 NA CASSYLGRPYGYTF TGCGCCAGCAGCTACTTGGGCCGTCCCTATGGCTACACCTTC
TRBJ1-1 NA TRBV9 NA CASSVLGVTEAFF TGTGCCAGCAGCGTACTAGGGGTTACTGAAGCTTTCTTT
TRBJ2-5 NA TRBV6-1 once CASSENRQRGAQYF TGTGCCAGCAGTGAAAATCGACAGCGTGGGGCCCAGTACTTC
TRBJ1-2 NA TRBV1 NA CTSSQDIQGHRYTF TGCACCAGCAGCCAAGATATACAGGGTCATCGCTACACCTTC
TRBJ2-7 TRBD2 TRBV5-1 NA CASSLVGGDYEQYF TGCGCCAGCAGCTTGGTTGGGGGGGACTACGAGCAGTACTTC
TRBJ1-5 NA TRBV28 NA CASSLTSGRNQPQHF TGTGCCAGCAGTTTAACTTCAGGTCGCAATCAGCCCCAGCATTTT
TRBJ2-5 NA TRBV5-4 NA CASSSGHFQETQYF TGTGCCAGCAGCTCTGGACACTTTCAAGAGACCCAGTACTTC
TRBJ1-2 TRBD1 TRBV5-4 NA CASSLGQGAGGGYGYTF TGTGCCAGCAGCCTGGGACAGGGGGCGGGAGGAGGTTATGGCTACACCTTC
TRBJ2-1 NA TRBV5-6 NA CASSRDEPEQFF TGTGCCAGCAGCCGGGATGAGCCCGAGCAGTTCTTC
TRBJ1-5 NA TRBV5-1 once CASGLMGEQPQHF TGCGCCAGCGGCCTTATGGGGGAACAGCCCCAGCATTTT
TRBJ1-1 NA TRBV27 NA CASSFWGQHTEAFF TGTGCCAGCAGTTTTTGGGGACAACACACTGAAGCTTTCTTT
TRBJ2-7 NA TRBV28 NA CASRESTPYEQYF TGTGCCAGCAGGGAATCAACTCCCTACGAGCAGTACTTC
TRBJ2-7 NA TRBV7-9 NA CASSLSLGYYEQYF TGTGCCAGCAGCTTAAGTTTAGGTTACTACGAGCAGTACTTC
TRBJ1-2 NA TRBV27 NA CASSATAHYGYTF TGTGCCAGCAGTGCGACAGCCCACTATGGCTACACCTTC
TRBJ1-2 NA TRBV7-5 NA CARSFRDRGDGYTF TGTGCCAGAAGCTTCCGGGACAGGGGGGATGGCTACACCTTC
TRBJ1-1 TRBD1 TRBV10-3 NA CAITSGQGAGTEAFF TGTGCCATCACTTCCGGACAGGGGGCAGGTACTGAAGCTTTCTTT
TRBJ1-1 NA TRBV4-2 NA CATSLQGGHTEAFF TGTGCCACCAGTCTTCAGGGAGGACACACTGAAGCTTTCTTT
TRBJ2-7 TRBD1 TRBV11-2 NA CASSLVRTGHSGYEQYF TGTGCCAGCAGCTTAGTCCGGACAGGGCATTCGGGCTACGAGCAGTACTTC
TRBJ1-6 NA TRBV12-2 NA CASRSGRPFYSPLHF TGTGCAAGTCGCAGCGGGCGGCCCTTTTATTCACCCCTCCACTTT
TRBJ2-3 NA TRBV2 NA CASTRGGTDTQYF TGTGCCAGCACTCGTGGAGGGACAGATACGCAGTATTTT
TRBJ1-3 TRBD1 TRBV27 NA CASSAQGAGNTIYF TGTGCCAGCAGTGCACAGGGGGCTGGAAACACCATATATTTT
TRBJ2-5 NA TRBV29-1 NA CSVEGRLTVETQYF TGCAGCGTTGAAGGGCGGTTGACGGTGGAGACCCAGTACTTC
TRBJ2-7 NA TRBV13 once CASSPGTVLYEQYF TGTGCCAGCAGCCCCGGGACGGTGCTCTACGAGCAGTACTTC
TRBJ1-2 TRBD1 TRBV2 NA CATGQGQRGYTF TGTGCCACGGGACAGGGGCAACGCGGCTACACCTTC
TRBJ2-1 NA TRBV7-2 NA CASSLETGEQFF TGTGCCAGCAGCTTGGAGACGGGTGAGCAGTTCTTC
TRBJ2-5 TRBD1 TRBV5-5 few CASSSWRTGETQYF TGTGCCAGCAGCTCTTGGAGGACAGGAGAGACCCAGTACTTC
TRBJ2-7 TRBD2 TRBV18 NA CASSEPGLASYEQYF TGTGCCAGCTCAGAACCGGGACTAGCTTCCTACGAGCAGTACTTC
TRBJ1-1 NA TRBV18 NA CASSTQKNTEAFF TGTGCCAGCTCGACCCAGAAGAACACTGAAGCTTTCTTT
TRBJ2-1 TRBD2 TRBV7-2 NA CASSSRLAGGREQFF TGTGCCAGCAGCTCCCGACTAGCGGGAGGGCGTGAGCAGTTCTTC
TRBJ2-7 TRBD2 TRBV6-1 NA CASKAGVIEQYF TGTGCCAGCAAGGCGGGAGTGATCGAGCAGTACTTC